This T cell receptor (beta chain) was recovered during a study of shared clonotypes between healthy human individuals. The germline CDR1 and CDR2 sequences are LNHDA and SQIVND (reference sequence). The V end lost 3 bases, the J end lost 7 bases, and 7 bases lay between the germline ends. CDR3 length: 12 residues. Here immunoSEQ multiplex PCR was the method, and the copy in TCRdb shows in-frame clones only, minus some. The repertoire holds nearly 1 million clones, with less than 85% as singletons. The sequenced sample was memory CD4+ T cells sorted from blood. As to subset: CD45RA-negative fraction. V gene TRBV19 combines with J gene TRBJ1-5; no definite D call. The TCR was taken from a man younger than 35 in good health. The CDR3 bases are TGTGCCAGTAGTATTTTGAGACAGCCCCAGCATTTT. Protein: CASSILRQPQHF. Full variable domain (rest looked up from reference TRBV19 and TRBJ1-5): DGGITQSPKYLFRKEGQNVTLSCEQNLNHDAMYWYRQDPGQGLRLIYYSQIVNDFQKGDIAEGYSVSREKKESFPLTVTSAQKNPTAFYLCASSILRQPQHFGDGTRLSIL.